This is a list of T cell receptor beta chains from one sample in a study of CD8 T cells in ankylosing spondylitis. TCRdb called the 5' RACE reads again in MiXCR, with one record for every CDR3 protein. The profile shows roughly 130,000 distinct CDR3 sequences, over 7% of them singletons. The source material was blood, either unsorted or a sorted T cell fraction (not recorded which). The receptors come from a male donor with ankylosing spondylitis or in good health (not recorded which). The conserved cysteine and the conserved F or W are not part of the CDR3 here.

v_call cdr3_aa
TRBV20-1 SAEDRGGAFQETQY
TRBV7-9 ASSLSRSNYGYT
TRBV2 ASSRQKASGETQY
TRBV6-1 ASSPRTGTGNTIY
TRBV10-3 ACLGETNTGELF
TRBV7-6 ASISRAGTGELF
TRBV25-1 ASSEMTSPFLQETQY
TRBV2 ASRAGVEQY
TRBV6-4 ASSDMSGSSYNEQF
TRBV20-1 SARRDSNQPQH
TRBV7-2 ASSPDRARKSYEQY
TRBV24-1 ATSDDKEGTSGRETQY